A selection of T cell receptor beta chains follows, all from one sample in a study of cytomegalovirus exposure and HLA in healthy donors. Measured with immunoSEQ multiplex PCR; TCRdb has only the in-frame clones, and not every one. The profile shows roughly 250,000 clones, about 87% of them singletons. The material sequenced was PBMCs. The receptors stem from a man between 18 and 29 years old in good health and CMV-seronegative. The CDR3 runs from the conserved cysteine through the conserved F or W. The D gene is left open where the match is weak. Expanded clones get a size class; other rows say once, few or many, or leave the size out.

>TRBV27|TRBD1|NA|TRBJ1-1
TGTGCCAGCAGTTTAAGACAGGGGGTGAACACTGAAGCTTTCTTT
CASSLRQGVNTEAFF
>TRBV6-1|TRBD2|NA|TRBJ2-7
TGTGCCAGCGGGGTTAGCGGGAGAACCTACGAGCAGTACTTC
CASGVSGRTYEQYF
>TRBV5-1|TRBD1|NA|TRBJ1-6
TGCGCCAGCAGCTTCGGGACAGAGAATTCACCCCTCCACTTT
CASSFGTENSPLHF
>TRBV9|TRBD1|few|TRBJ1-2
TGTGCCAGCAGCCTGGGACAGGGATCCGATGGCTACACCTTC
CASSLGQGSDGYTF
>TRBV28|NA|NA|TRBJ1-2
TGTGCCAGCAGCCCACCGGGGTATGGCTACACCTTC
CASSPPGYGYTF
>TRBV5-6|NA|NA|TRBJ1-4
TGTGCCAGCAGCTTGGGTGGAGGAGGAGTTGAAAAACTGTTTTTT
CASSLGGGGVEKLFF
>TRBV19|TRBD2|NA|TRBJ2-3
TGTGCCAGTAGGTCGAGGGGCGGGGGGGATACGCAGTATTTT
CASRSRGGGDTQYF
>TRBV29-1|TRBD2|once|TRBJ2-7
TGCAGCGTTAGGAGGGGAGGGTCCTACGAGCAGTACTTC
CSVRRGGSYEQYF
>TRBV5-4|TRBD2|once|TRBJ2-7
TGTGCCAGCAGCTTAGACGCGGGGGGGGTTTACGAGCAGTACTTC
CASSLDAGGVYEQYF
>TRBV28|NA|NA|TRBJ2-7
TGTGCCAGCAGTTTCGGGGGAACGACCTACGAGCAGTACTTC
CASSFGGTTYEQYF
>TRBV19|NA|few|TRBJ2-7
TGTGCCGTAGGCGGCGTGCGGTACGAGCAGTACTTC
CAVGGVRYEQYF
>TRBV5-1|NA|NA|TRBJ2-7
TGCGCCAGCAGCTCACCGGGGAATTACGAGCAGTACTTC
CASSSPGNYEQYF
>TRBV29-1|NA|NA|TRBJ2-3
TGCAGCGTTAGATACTGGGCCCACACAGATACGCAGTATTTT
CSVRYWAHTDTQYF
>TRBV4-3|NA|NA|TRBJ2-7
TGCGCCAGCAGCCAAGACGTAGTCGCCTACGAGCAGTACTTC
CASSQDVVAYEQYF
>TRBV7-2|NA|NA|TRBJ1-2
TGTGCCAGCAGCTTAGAATTTCCCCCCCACGCGACATATGGCTACACCTTC
CASSLEFPPHATYGYTF
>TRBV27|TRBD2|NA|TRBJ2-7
TGTGCCAGCAGTTTATCCTGGGGGGGGTGGCGGGAGCAGTACTTC
CASSLSWGGWREQYF
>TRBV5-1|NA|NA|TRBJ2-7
TGCGCCAGCAGCTTGGCTATCTCCTACGAGCAGTACTTC
CASSLAISYEQYF
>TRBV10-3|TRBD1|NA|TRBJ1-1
TGTGCCGCACACAGGGGCACTGAAGCTTTCTTT
CAAHRGTEAFF
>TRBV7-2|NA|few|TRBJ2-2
TGTGCCAGCAGCGGCCGCTCCGGGGAGCTGTTTTTT
CASSGRSGELFF
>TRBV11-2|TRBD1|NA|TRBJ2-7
TGTGCCAGCAGCTCCTCTGTTACACAGGGGTTC
CASSSSVTQGF
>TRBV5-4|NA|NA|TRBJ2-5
TGTGCCAGCAGCTTTGGTGGGGCCAGGGGTGAGACCCAGTACTTC
CASSFGGARGETQYF
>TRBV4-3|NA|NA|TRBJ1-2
TGCGCCAGCAGCCAAGAAAAAGCCAGGGCCTATGGCTACACCTTC
CASSQEKARAYGYTF
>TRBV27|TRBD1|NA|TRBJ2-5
TGTGCCAGCAGCGTCGGGACAGGGGGCCGTGAGACCCAGTACTTC
CASSVGTGGRETQYF
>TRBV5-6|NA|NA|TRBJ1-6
TGTGCCAGCAGCTTTAGTGAGGGTAGCTCCTATAATTCACCCCTCCACTTT
CASSFSEGSSYNSPLHF
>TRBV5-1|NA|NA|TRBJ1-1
TGCGCCAGCAGCTTGCCGGTGGGGGGCACTGAAGCTTTCTTT
CASSLPVGGTEAFF
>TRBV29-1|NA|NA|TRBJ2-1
TGCAGCGTACTTACCTACAATGAGCAGTTCTTC
CSVLTYNEQFF
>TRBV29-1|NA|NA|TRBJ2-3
TGCAGCGTTAAAAATGTTGGGATGGGAAACTCGGTCCAGCGGCTTTACACAGATACGCAGTATTTT
CSVKNVGMGNSVQRLYTDTQYF
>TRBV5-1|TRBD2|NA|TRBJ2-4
TGCGCCAGCAGCTTTGTAGCGGGGGGCCAACAAAACATTCAGTACTTC
CASSFVAGGQQNIQYF
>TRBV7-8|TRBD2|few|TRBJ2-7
TGTGCCAGCAGCCCCCGGGGAGGGCTGCACGAGCAGTACTTC
CASSPRGGLHEQYF
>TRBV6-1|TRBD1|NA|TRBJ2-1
TGTGCCAGCAGTGAAAGGGGCAGGGGGCATCATGAGCAGTTCTTC
CASSERGRGHHEQFF
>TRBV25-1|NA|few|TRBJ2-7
TGTGCCAGCAGTGAAAGGAACAGACCGAGCTCCTACGAGCAGTACTTC
CASSERNRPSSYEQYF
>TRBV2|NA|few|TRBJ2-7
TGTGCCAGCAGTCAGGGGTACTCCTACGAGCAGTACTTC
CASSQGYSYEQYF
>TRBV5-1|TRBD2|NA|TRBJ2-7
TGCGCCAGCAGCCAAACCGGGGGTCGGACTAGTCCGAACTACGAGCAGTACTTC
CASSQTGGRTSPNYEQYF
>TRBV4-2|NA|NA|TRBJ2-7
TGTGCCAGCAGCCAAGATCTCGGGTCGCCGTCCTACGAGCAGTACTTC
CASSQDLGSPSYEQYF
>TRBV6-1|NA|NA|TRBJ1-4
TGTGCCAGCAGTGAAGGAGGTACAACTAATGAAAAACTGTTTTTT
CASSEGGTTNEKLFF
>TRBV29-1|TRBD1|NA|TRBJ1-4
TGCAGCGTTGGGAGACAGGGTGGGGAAAAACTGTTTTTT
CSVGRQGGEKLFF
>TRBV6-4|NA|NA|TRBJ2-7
TGTGCCAGCAGTGAAGAACCGAACAGCATCTACGAGCAGTACTTC
CASSEEPNSIYEQYF
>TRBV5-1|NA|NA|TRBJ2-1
TGCGCCAGCAGCTTGGAAGGCCTTGACTTCTACAATGAGCAGTTCTTC
CASSLEGLDFYNEQFF
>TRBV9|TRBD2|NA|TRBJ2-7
TGTGCCAGCAGCGACACTAGCGGGAGGCCCAAGGTGCAGTACTTC
CASSDTSGRPKVQYF
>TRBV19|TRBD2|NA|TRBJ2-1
TGTGCCAGTAGGCCACTAGCGGGGGGTGAAAATGAGCAGTTCTTC
CASRPLAGGENEQFF
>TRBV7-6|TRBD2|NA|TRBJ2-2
TGTGCCAGCAGTGCGGGGGGGAAGAACACCGGGGAGCTGTTTTTT
CASSAGGKNTGELFF
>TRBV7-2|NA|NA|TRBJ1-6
TGTGCCAGCAGCTTATTAAGAGGGCTTAATTCACCCCTCCACTTT
CASSLLRGLNSPLHF
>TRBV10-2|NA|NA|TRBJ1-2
TGCGCCAGCAATGAAGGACAGTTTCCTTATGGCTACACCTTC
CASNEGQFPYGYTF
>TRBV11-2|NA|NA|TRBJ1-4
TGTGCCAGCAGCTTAGTTTCGGGGTTTGAAAAACTGTTTTTT
CASSLVSGFEKLFF
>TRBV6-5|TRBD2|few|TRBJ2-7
TGTGCCAGCAGCCCGGGCGGGGGGACTTACGAGCAGTACTTC
CASSPGGGTYEQYF
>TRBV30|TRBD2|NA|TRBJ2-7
TGTGCCTGGAGTAAGGTCAGGACTAGCGGGGGGGCCTACGAGCAGTACTTC
CAWSKVRTSGGAYEQYF
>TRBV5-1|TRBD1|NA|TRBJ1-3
TGCGCCAGCGGCGAGACAGGGGGCTCTGGAAACACCATATATTTT
CASGETGGSGNTIYF
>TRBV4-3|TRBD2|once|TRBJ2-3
TGCGCCAGCAGCCAAAGGGTAGCGGGACCAAGGACAGATACGCAGTATTTT
CASSQRVAGPRTDTQYF
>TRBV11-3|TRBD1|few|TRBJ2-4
TGTGCCAGCAGCGGGACAGGCGACGCCAAAAACATTCAGTACTTC
CASSGTGDAKNIQYF
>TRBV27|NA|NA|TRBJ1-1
TGTGCCAGCAGCCACGACAGCCTGGACACTGAAGCTTTCTTT
CASSHDSLDTEAFF
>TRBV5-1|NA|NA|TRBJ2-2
TGCGCCAGCAGCTGGACACAGGGGAACACCGGGGAGCTGTTTTTT
CASSWTQGNTGELFF
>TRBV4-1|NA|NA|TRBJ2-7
TGCGCCAGCAGCCAGCGGATCTTCTACGAGCAGTACTTC
CASSQRIFYEQYF
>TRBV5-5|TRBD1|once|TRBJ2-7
TGTGCCAGCAGCTGGACAGGGGCCGCCGAGCAGTACTTC
CASSWTGAAEQYF
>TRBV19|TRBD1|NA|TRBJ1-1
TGTGCCAGTATCAACAGGGGATTAACTGAAGCTTTCTTT
CASINRGLTEAFF
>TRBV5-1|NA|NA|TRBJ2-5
TGCGCCAGCAGCCCGCAGATACAAGAGACCCAGTACTTC
CASSPQIQETQYF
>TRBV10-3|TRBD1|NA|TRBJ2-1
TGTGCCATCATGGGGACAGGGGGTGAGAATGAGCAGTTCTTC
CAIMGTGGENEQFF